This TCR beta chain is from a study of blood T cell repertoires in COVID-19. Overall study context: Italy, Spain and the United States were the sources of the convalescent and acute COVID-19 samples. PBMCs, B-cell-depleted T cells, or T cells were the source of the cDNA or gDNA that made up the material.

In the original analysis: The assay estimated nucleated cells by amplifying reference gene primers. Assay used: immunoSEQ multiplex PCR; TCRdb lists only in-frame clones, some missing. The V and J calls and clone size are taken from that table; D and trimming were inferred from the DNA. The table has some 220,000 clones, around 83% seen once. Germline V gives CDR1 MDHEN, CDR2 SYDVKM. V was cut by 3 bases and J by 4 bases, with 15 bases left in between. This CDR3 spans 15 amino acids. The source material was peripheral blood. The V and J genes are TRBV28 and TRBJ1-2; D uncertain. This receptor was obtained from a man aged 50-59 years who had recovered from COVID-19. This CDR3 is CASSFPARGVYGYTF. The CDR3 DNA follows: TGTGCCAGCAGTTTCCCCGCTCGCGGGGTCTATGGCTACACCTTC.